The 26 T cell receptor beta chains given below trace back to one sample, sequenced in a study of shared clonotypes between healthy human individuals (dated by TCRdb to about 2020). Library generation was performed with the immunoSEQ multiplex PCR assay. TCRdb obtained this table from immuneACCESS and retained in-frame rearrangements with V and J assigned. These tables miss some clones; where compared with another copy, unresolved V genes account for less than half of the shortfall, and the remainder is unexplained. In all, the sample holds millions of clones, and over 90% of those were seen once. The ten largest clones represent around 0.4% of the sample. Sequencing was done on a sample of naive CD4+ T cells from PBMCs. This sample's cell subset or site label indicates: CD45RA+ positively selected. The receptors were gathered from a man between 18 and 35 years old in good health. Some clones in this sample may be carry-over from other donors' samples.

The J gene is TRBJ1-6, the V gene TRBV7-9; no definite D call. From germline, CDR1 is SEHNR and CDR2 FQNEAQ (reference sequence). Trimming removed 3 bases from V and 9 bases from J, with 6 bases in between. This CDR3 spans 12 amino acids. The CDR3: CASSFGGSPLHF. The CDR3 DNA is TGTGCCAGCAGCTTCGGTGGTTCACCCCTCCACTTT.

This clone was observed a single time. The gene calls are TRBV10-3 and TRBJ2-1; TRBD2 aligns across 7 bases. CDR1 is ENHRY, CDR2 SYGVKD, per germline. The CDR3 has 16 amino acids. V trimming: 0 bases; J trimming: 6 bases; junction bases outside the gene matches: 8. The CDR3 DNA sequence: TGTGCCATCAGTGAGTCGAAGCGATCGGGGGGCAATGAGCAGTTCTTC. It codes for CAISESKRSGGNEQFF.

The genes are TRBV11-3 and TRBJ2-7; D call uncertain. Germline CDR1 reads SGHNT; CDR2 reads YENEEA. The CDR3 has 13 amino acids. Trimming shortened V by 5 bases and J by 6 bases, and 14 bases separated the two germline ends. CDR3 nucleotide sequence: TGTGCCAGCAGCCCCTCCGGTATGACCGAGCAGTACTTC. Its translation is CASSPSGMTEQYF.

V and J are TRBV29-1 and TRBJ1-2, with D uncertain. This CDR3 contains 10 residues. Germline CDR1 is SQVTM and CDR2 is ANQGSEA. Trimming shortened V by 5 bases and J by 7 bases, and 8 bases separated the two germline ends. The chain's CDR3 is CSVWVGGYTF. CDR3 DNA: TGCAGCGTTTGGGTTGGTGGCTACACCTTC.

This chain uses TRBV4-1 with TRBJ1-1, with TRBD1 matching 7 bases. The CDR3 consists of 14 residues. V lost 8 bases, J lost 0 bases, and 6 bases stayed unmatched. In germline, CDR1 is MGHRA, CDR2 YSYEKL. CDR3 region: CASRRTGMNTEAFF. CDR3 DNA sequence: TGCGCCAGCCGGAGGACAGGTATGAACACTGAAGCTTTCTTT.

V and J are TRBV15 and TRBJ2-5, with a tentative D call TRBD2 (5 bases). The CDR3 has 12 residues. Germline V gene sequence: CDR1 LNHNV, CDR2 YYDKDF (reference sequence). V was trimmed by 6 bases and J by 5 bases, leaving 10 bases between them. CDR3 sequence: CATSLREETQYF. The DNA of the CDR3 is TGTGCCACCAGTTTGAGGGAGGAGACCCAGTACTTC.

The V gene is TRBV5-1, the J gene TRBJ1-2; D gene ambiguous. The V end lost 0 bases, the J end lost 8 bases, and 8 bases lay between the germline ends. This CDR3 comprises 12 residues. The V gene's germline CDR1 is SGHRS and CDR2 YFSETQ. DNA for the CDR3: TGCGCCAGCAGCTTGGCCGTGGGGGGCTACACCTTC. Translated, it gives CASSLAVGGYTF.

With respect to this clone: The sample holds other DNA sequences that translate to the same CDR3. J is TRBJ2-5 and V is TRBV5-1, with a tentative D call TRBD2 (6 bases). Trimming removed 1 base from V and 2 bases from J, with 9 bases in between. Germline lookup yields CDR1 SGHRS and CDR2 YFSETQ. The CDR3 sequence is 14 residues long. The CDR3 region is CASSLLAGQETQYF. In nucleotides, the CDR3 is TGCGCCAGCAGCTTGCTTGCGGGACAAGAGACCCAGTACTTC.

CDR3 region: CASSLEPDRGWYEQYF. In nucleotides, the CDR3 is TGTGCCAGCAGCTTGGAACCGGACAGGGGTTGGTACGAGCAGTACTTC. The V and J genes are TRBV5-5 and TRBJ2-7; 9 bases map to TRBD1. The germline CDR1 and CDR2 sequences are SGHKS and YYEKEE (reference sequence). The V gene end was trimmed by 0 bases and the J gene end by 4 bases; junction bases not matched to a gene: 8. The CDR3 consists of 16 residues. The variable domain in full, completed from reference TRBV5-5 and TRBJ2-7, reads DAGVTQSPTHLIKTRGQQVTLRCSPISGHKSVSWYQQVLGQGPQFIFQYYEKEERGRGNFPDRFSARQFPNYSSELNVNALLLGDSALYLCASSLEPDRGWYEQYFGPGTRLTVT.

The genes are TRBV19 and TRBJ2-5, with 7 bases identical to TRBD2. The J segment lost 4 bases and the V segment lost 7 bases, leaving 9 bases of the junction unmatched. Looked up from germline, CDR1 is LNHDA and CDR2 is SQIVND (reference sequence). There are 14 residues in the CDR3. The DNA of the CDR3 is TGTGCCAGTAAGAGGCTAGCGGCGGGAGAGACCCAGTACTTC. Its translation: CASKRLAAGETQYF.

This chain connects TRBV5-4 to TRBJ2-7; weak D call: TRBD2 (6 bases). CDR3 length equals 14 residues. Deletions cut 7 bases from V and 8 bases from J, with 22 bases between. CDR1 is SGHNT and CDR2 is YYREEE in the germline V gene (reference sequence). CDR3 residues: CASANEGRMRQQYF. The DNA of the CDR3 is TGTGCCAGCGCCAACGAGGGGAGGATGAGGCAGCAGTACTTC.

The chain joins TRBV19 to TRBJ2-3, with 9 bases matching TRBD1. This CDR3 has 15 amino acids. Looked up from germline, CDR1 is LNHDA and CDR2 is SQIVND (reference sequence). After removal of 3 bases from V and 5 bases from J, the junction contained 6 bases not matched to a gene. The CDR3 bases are TGTGCCAGTAGTATGGGGACAGGGATGAGAGATACGCAGTATTTT. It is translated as CASSMGTGMRDTQYF.

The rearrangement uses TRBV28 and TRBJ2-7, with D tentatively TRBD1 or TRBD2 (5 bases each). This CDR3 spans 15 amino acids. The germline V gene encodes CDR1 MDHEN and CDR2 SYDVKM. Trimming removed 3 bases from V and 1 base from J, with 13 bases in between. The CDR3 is CASSLRGRISYEQYF. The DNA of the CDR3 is TGTGCCAGCAGTTTGAGGGGAAGGATTTCCTACGAGCAGTACTTC.

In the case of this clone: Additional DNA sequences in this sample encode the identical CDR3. CDR3 loop: CATSRDLSTEAFF. As DNA, the CDR3 is TGTGCCACCAGCAGAGATTTGAGCACTGAAGCTTTCTTT. V and J are TRBV15 and TRBJ1-1, with D unclear. Germline lookup yields CDR1 LNHNV and CDR2 YYDKDF (reference sequence). The CDR3 is made up of 13 amino acids. Trimming took 0 bases from V and 4 from J, leaving 6 bases between them. The full variable domain, in which reference TRBV15 and TRBJ1-1 provide the parts outside the CDR3, is DAMVIQNPRYQVTQFGKPVTLSCSQTLNHNVMYWYQQKSSQAPKLLFHYYDKDFNNEADTPDNFQSRRPNTSFCFLDIRSPGLGDTAMYLCATSRDLSTEAFFGQGTRLTVV.

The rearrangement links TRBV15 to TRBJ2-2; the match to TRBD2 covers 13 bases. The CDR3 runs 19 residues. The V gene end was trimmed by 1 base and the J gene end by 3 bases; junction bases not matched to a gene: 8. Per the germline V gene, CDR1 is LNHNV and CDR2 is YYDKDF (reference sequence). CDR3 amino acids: CATSRGWTSGRSDTGELFF. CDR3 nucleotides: TGTGCCACCAGCAGAGGTTGGACTAGCGGGAGAAGTGACACCGGGGAGCTGTTTTTT.

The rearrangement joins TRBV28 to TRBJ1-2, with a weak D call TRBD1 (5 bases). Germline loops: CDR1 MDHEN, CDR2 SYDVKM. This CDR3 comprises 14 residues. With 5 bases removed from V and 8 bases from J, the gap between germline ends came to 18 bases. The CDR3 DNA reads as TGTGCCAGCAGTCCGAATCTTGGACAACCGGGCTACACCTTC. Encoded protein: CASSPNLGQPGYTF.

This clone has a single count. In DNA form, the CDR3 reads TGCGCCAGCAGCCAAGATCTAGCGGAGGGGGGTCACTCCTACGAGCAGTACTTC. Protein: CASSQDLAEGGHSYEQYF. The gene calls are TRBV4-1 and TRBJ2-7, with D possibly being TRBD2 (7 bases). Trimming pared 0 bases from V and 0 bases from J, leaving 18 bases between. In germline, CDR1 is MGHRA, CDR2 YSYEKL. CDR3 length equals 18 residues.

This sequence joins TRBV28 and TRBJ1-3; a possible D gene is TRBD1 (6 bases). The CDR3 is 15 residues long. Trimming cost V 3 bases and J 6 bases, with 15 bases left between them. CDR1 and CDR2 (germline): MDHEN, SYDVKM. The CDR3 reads CASSLGARGENTIYF. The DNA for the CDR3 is TGTGCCAGCAGTTTGGGGGCACGGGGTGAAAACACCATATATTTT. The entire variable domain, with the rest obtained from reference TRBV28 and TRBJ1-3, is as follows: DVKVTQSSRYLVKRTGEKVFLECVQDMDHENMFWYRQDPGLGLRLIYFSYDVKMKEKGDIPEGYSVSREKKERFSLILESASTNQTSMYLCASSLGARGENTIYFGEGSWLTVV.

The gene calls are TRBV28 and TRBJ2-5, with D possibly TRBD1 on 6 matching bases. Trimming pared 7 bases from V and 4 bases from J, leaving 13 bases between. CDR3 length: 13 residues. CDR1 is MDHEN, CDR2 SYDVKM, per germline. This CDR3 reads CASTKDRRETQYF. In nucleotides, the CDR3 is TGTGCCAGCACAAAAGACAGGAGAGAGACCCAGTACTTC.

The DNA for the CDR3 is TGTGCCAGCAGTCGTCCCAGGAAGGACTATGGCTACACCTTC. Encoded protein: CASSRPRKDYGYTF. This chain uses TRBV28 with TRBJ1-2; D is uncertain. This CDR3 spans 14 amino acids. The germline CDR1 and CDR2 sequences are MDHEN and SYDVKM. V was shortened by 5 bases and J by 3 bases, with 13 bases between the two germline ends.

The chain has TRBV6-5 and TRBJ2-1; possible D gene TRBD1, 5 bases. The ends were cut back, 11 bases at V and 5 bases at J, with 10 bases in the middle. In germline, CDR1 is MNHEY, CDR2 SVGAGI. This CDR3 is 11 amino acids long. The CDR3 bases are TGTGCCTCTCGACAGAACAATGAGCAGTTCTTC. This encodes CASRQNNEQFF.

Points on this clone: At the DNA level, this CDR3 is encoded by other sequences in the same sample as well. For the CDR3, the DNA is TGCGCCAGCAGCTTGGCAGGACAGGGGTTCTACGAGCAGTACTTC. Amino acid sequence: CASSLAGQGFYEQYF. The gene calls are TRBV5-1 and TRBJ2-7; 9 positions agree with TRBD1. Trimming removed 0 bases from V and 3 bases from J; junction bases left unmatched: 4. The CDR3 totals 15 residues. Germline V gene sequence: CDR1 SGHRS, CDR2 YFSETQ. Using reference TRBV5-1 and TRBJ2-7 for the parts outside the CDR3, the full variable domain is KAGVTQTPRYLIKTRGQQVTLSCSPISGHRSVSWYQQTPGQGLQFLFEYFSETQRNKGNFPGRFSGRQFSNSRSEMNVSTLELGDSALYLCASSLAGQGFYEQYFGPGTRLTVT.

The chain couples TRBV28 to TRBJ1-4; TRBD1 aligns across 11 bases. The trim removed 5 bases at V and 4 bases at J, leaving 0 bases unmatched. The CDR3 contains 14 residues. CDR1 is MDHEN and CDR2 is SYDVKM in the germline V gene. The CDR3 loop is CASSGTGGNEKLFF. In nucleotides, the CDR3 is TGTGCCAGCAGTGGGACAGGGGGTAATGAAAAACTGTTTTTT.

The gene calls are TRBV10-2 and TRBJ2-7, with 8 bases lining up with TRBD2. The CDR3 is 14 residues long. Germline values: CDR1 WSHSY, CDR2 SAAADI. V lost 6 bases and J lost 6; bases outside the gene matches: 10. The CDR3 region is CASRSGSWGGEQYF. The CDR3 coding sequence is TGCGCCAGCAGAAGCGGGAGTTGGGGTGGCGAGCAGTACTTC.

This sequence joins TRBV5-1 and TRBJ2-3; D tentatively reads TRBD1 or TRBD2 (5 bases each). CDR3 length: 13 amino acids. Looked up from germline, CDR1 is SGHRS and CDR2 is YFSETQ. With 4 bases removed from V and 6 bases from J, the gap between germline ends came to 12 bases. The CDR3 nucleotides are TGCGCCAGCAGCCCGGGGACCTCTGATACGCAGTATTTT. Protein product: CASSPGTSDTQYF. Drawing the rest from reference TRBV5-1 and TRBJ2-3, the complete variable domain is KAGVTQTPRYLIKTRGQQVTLSCSPISGHRSVSWYQQTPGQGLQFLFEYFSETQRNKGNFPGRFSGRQFSNSRSEMNVSTLELGDSALYLCASSPGTSDTQYFGPGTRLTVL.

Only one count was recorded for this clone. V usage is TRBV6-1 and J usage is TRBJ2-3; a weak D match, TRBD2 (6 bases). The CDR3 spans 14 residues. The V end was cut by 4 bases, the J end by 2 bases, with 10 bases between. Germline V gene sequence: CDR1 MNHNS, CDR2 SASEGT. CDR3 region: CASSGGGNTDTQYF. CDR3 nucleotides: TGTGCCAGCAGTGGTGGGGGGAACACAGATACGCAGTATTTT.